This T cell receptor (beta chain) was documented in a study of blood T cell repertoires in COVID-19. CDR3 length equals 15 residues. The germline V gene encodes CDR1 GTSNPN and CDR2 SVGIG (reference sequence). V shed 0 bases and J 4 bases; nucleotides not matched to a gene: 9. In the study's own analysis: Amplified reference gene primers provided the basis for estimating nucleated cell counts. Measured with immunoSEQ multiplex PCR; TCRdb has only the in-frame clones, and not every one. The D gene and trimming were derived from the DNA, and the V and J assignments and clone size from that table. The sample consists of about 180,000 clones, around 76% of them appearing once.

The chain links TRBV30 to TRBJ2-7, with TRBD1 matching over 7 bases. The specimen sequenced was peripheral blood. This sequence originates from a woman aged 70-85 years with acute or convalescent COVID-19. CDR3 sequence (DNA): TGTGCCTGGAGTGTGTCAGGGGGAAGGGGATACGAGCAGTACTTC. Protein product: CAWSVSGGRGYEQYF.